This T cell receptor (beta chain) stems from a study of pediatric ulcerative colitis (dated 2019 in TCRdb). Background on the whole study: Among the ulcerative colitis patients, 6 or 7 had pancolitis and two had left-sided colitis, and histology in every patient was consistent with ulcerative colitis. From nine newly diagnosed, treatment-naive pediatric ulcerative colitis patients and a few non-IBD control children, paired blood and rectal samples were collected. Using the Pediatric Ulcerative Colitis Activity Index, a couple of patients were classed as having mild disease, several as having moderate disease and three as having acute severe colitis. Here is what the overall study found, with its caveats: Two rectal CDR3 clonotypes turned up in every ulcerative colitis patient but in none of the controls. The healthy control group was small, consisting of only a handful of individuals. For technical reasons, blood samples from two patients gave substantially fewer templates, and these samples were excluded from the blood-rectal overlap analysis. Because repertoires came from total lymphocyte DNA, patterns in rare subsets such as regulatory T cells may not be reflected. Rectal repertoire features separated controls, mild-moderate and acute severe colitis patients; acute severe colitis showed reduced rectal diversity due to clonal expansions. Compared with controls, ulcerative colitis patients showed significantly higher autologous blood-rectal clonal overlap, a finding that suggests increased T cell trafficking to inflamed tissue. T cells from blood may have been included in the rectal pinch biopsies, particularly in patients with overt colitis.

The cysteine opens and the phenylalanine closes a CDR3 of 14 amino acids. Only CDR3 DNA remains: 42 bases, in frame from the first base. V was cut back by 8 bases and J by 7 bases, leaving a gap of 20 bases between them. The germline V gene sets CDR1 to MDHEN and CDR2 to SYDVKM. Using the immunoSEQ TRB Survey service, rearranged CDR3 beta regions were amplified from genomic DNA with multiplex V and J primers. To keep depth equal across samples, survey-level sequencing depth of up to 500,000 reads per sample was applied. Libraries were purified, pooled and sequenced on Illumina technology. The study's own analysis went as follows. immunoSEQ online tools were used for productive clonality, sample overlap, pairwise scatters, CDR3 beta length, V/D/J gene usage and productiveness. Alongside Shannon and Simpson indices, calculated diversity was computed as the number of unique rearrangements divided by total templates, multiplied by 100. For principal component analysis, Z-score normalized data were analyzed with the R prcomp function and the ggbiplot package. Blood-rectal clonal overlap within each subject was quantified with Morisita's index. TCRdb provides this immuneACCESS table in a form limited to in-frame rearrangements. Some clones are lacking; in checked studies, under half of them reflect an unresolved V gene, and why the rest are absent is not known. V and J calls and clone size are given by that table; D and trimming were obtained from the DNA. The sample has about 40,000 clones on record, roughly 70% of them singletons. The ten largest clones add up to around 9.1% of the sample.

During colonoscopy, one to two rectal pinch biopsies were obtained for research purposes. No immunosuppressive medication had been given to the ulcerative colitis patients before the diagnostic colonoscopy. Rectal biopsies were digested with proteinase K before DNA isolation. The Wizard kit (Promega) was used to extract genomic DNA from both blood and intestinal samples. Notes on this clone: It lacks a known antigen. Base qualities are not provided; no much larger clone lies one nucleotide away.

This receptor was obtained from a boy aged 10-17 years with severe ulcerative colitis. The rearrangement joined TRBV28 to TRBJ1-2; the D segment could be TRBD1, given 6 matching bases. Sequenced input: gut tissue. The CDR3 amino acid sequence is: CASGKQGSGFGYTF. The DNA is TGTGCCAGCGGAAAACAGGGTTCCGGCTTTGGCTACACCTTC.